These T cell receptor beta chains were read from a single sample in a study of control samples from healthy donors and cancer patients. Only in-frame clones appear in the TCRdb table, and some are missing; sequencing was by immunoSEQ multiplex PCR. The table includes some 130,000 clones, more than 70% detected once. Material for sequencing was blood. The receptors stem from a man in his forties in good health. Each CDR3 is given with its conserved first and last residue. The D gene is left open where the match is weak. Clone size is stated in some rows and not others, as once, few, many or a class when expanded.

CDR3 protein: CATSDRTAGNTIYF
CDR3 DNA: TGTGCCACCAGTGATCGGACCGCTGGAAACACCATATATTTT
V gene: TRBV24-1
clone size: .
J gene: TRBJ1-3
D gene: .

CDR3 protein: CASSRLQGTGNTIYF
CDR3 DNA: TGTGCCAGCAGCCGACTACAGGGGACTGGAAACACCATATATTTT
V gene: TRBV13
clone size: few
J gene: TRBJ1-3
D gene: TRBD1

CDR3 protein: CASSEARGGEIYEQFF
CDR3 DNA: TGTGCCAGCAGTGAAGCGCGGGGGGGCGAGATATATGAGCAGTTCTTC
V gene: TRBV2
clone size: once
J gene: TRBJ2-1
D gene: TRBD2

CDR3 protein: CASSARQGPYNEQFF
CDR3 DNA: TGTGCCAGCAGCGCCCGACAGGGGCCCTACAATGAGCAGTTCTTC
V gene: TRBV9
clone size: .
J gene: TRBJ2-1
D gene: TRBD1

CDR3 protein: CASSQDWRRSEAFF
CDR3 DNA: TGCGCCAGCAGCCAAGATTGGCGGAGGTCTGAAGCTTTCTTT
V gene: TRBV4-3
clone size: .
J gene: TRBJ1-1
D gene: .

CDR3 protein: CASSIAHSPLHF
CDR3 DNA: TGTGCCAGTAGTATCGCTCATTCACCCCTCCACTTT
V gene: TRBV19
clone size: .
J gene: TRBJ1-6
D gene: .

CDR3 protein: CASSLAVQETQYF
CDR3 DNA: TGTGCCAGCAGCTTGGCCGTCCAAGAGACCCAGTACTTC
V gene: TRBV5-6
clone size: .
J gene: TRBJ2-5
D gene: .

CDR3 protein: CASSPFGQGANNSPLHF
CDR3 DNA: TGTGCCAGCAGCCCCTTCGGACAGGGGGCCAATAATTCACCCCTCCACTTT
V gene: TRBV7-2
clone size: .
J gene: TRBJ1-6
D gene: TRBD1

CDR3 protein: CASSYAGDLTYEQYF
CDR3 DNA: TGTGCCAGCAGTTACGCGGGGGATCTAACCTACGAGCAGTACTTC
V gene: TRBV6-5
clone size: .
J gene: TRBJ2-7
D gene: TRBD2

CDR3 protein: CASSGRTSGEETQYF
CDR3 DNA: TGTGCCAGCAGCGGCAGGACTAGCGGGGAAGAGACCCAGTACTTC
V gene: TRBV2
clone size: few
J gene: TRBJ2-5
D gene: TRBD2

CDR3 protein: CASSFFLTELRNTIYF
CDR3 DNA: TGTGCCAGCAGCTTTTTCCTGACAGAACTCAGAAACACCATATATTTT
V gene: TRBV7-2
clone size: .
J gene: TRBJ1-3
D gene: .

CDR3 protein: CASSQSNQPQHF
CDR3 DNA: TGCGCCAGCAGTCAAAGCAATCAGCCCCAGCATTTT
V gene: TRBV23-1
clone size: .
J gene: TRBJ1-5
D gene: .

CDR3 protein: CASSDRRGAYSNQPQHF
CDR3 DNA: TGTGCCAGTAGTGACAGGAGGGGCGCTTATAGCAATCAGCCCCAGCATTTT
V gene: TRBV19
clone size: .
J gene: TRBJ1-5
D gene: .

CDR3 protein: CASSTGRTEAFF
CDR3 DNA: TGTGCCAGTAGTACAGGGAGGACTGAAGCTTTCTTT
V gene: TRBV19
clone size: .
J gene: TRBJ1-1
D gene: .

CDR3 protein: CASSGERPGGSGYTF
CDR3 DNA: TGTGCCAGCAGTGGGGAGCGGCCTGGCGGTTCTGGCTACACCTTC
V gene: TRBV25-1
clone size: once
J gene: TRBJ1-2
D gene: .

CDR3 protein: CASSIKQADSPLHF
CDR3 DNA: TGTGCCAGCAGCATAAAACAGGCCGATTCACCCCTCCACTTT
V gene: TRBV7-2
clone size: .
J gene: TRBJ1-6
D gene: .

CDR3 protein: CASGLLGAYNSPLHF
CDR3 DNA: TGTGCTAGTGGTTTGTTAGGGGCCTATAATTCACCCCTCCACTTT
V gene: TRBV12-5
clone size: once
J gene: TRBJ1-6
D gene: .

CDR3 protein: CASSYGRSGNTIYF
CDR3 DNA: TGTGCCAGCAGTTATGGGAGGTCTGGAAACACCATATATTTT
V gene: TRBV6-6
clone size: .
J gene: TRBJ1-3
D gene: .

CDR3 protein: CASSLEGDNQPQHF
CDR3 DNA: TGCGCCAGCAGCCTGGAGGGCGACAATCAGCCCCAGCATTTT
V gene: TRBV5-1
clone size: .
J gene: TRBJ1-5
D gene: .

CDR3 protein: CARQRRNSYEQYF
CDR3 DNA: TGTGCCCGGCAAAGGCGGAACTCCTACGAGCAGTACTTC
V gene: TRBV2
clone size: .
J gene: TRBJ2-7
D gene: .

CDR3 protein: CASSLNGFGDTQYF
CDR3 DNA: TGTGCCAGCAGCTTAAATGGGTTCGGGGATACGCAGTATTTT
V gene: TRBV11-3
clone size: .
J gene: TRBJ2-3
D gene: .

CDR3 protein: CASSSPQTGMLLAKNIQYF
CDR3 DNA: TGTGCCAGCAGCTCGCCCCAGACAGGCATGTTACTAGCCAAAAACATTCAGTACTTC
V gene: TRBV7-2
clone size: .
J gene: TRBJ2-4
D gene: .

CDR3 protein: CASEGTSGGQQETQYF
CDR3 DNA: TGTGCCAGCGAAGGGACTAGCGGGGGCCAGCAAGAGACCCAGTACTTC
V gene: TRBV6-6
clone size: .
J gene: TRBJ2-5
D gene: TRBD2

CDR3 protein: CASSLGASGDYEQYF
CDR3 DNA: TGCGCCAGCAGCTTGGGGGCTAGCGGGGATTACGAGCAGTACTTC
V gene: TRBV5-1
clone size: .
J gene: TRBJ2-7
D gene: TRBD2

CDR3 protein: CASSFGSQPQHF
CDR3 DNA: TGTGCCAGCAGCTTCGGCAGTCAGCCCCAGCATTTT
V gene: TRBV7-9
clone size: .
J gene: TRBJ1-5
D gene: .

CDR3 protein: CASSRDGTYEQYF
CDR3 DNA: TGTGCCAGCAGCCGAGACGGGACCTACGAGCAGTACTTC
V gene: TRBV7-9
clone size: .
J gene: TRBJ2-7
D gene: .

CDR3 protein: CAWSYGRSTEAFF
CDR3 DNA: TGTGCCTGGAGTTATGGCAGGAGCACTGAAGCTTTCTTT
V gene: TRBV30
clone size: .
J gene: TRBJ1-1
D gene: .

CDR3 protein: CASSQERTTTYGQYF
CDR3 DNA: TGCGCCAGCAGCCAAGAGCGGACTACAACCTACGGGCAGTACTTC
V gene: TRBV4-3
clone size: .
J gene: TRBJ2-7
D gene: .

CDR3 protein: CASSLDPSPNTGELFF
CDR3 DNA: TGTGCCAGCAGCTTAGATCCGTCGCCGAACACCGGGGAGCTGTTTTTT
V gene: TRBV11-2
clone size: .
J gene: TRBJ2-2
D gene: .

CDR3 protein: CASTLGTENTEAFF
CDR3 DNA: TGTGCCAGCACACTCGGGACAGAGAACACTGAAGCTTTCTTT
V gene: TRBV2
clone size: .
J gene: TRBJ1-1
D gene: TRBD1

CDR3 protein: CASSSLDSNTEAFF
CDR3 DNA: TGTGCCAGCAGCTCACTGGACTCGAACACTGAAGCTTTCTTT
V gene: TRBV5-4
clone size: .
J gene: TRBJ1-1
D gene: .

CDR3 protein: CASSLGREVFAFF
CDR3 DNA: TGTGCCAGCAGCTTGGGCAGGGAGGTGTTTGCTTTCTTT
V gene: TRBV5-6
clone size: once
J gene: TRBJ1-1
D gene: .

CDR3 protein: CASSAPGGLRNEQFF
CDR3 DNA: TGTGCCAGCAGCGCTCCCGGGGGGTTAAGGAATGAGCAGTTCTTC
V gene: TRBV6-5
clone size: .
J gene: TRBJ2-1
D gene: TRBD2

CDR3 protein: CASREGHHRSYEQYF
CDR3 DNA: TGTGCCAGCAGGGAGGGGCATCATCGGTCCTACGAGCAGTACTTC
V gene: TRBV19
clone size: .
J gene: TRBJ2-7
D gene: TRBD2

CDR3 protein: CASRQGATTNEKLFF
CDR3 DNA: TGCGCCAGCCGACAGGGGGCTACAACTAATGAAAAACTGTTTTTT
V gene: TRBV5-1
clone size: once
J gene: TRBJ1-4
D gene: TRBD1

CDR3 protein: CASRTKPGTSGGPPPYEQYF
CDR3 DNA: TGCGCCAGCAGGACTAAACCTGGGACTAGCGGGGGCCCCCCGCCCTACGAGCAGTACTTC
V gene: TRBV10-1
clone size: .
J gene: TRBJ2-7
D gene: TRBD2

CDR3 protein: CASSLARTGGNQPQHF
CDR3 DNA: TGTGCCAGCAGCTTAGCGCGGACAGGGGGCAATCAGCCCCAGCATTTT
V gene: TRBV7-9
clone size: .
J gene: TRBJ1-5
D gene: TRBD1

CDR3 protein: CASSFPDRGEQFF
CDR3 DNA: TGTGCCAGCAGCTTCCCTGACAGGGGTGAGCAGTTCTTC
V gene: TRBV7-3
clone size: .
J gene: TRBJ2-1
D gene: TRBD1

CDR3 protein: CASSYPPQTQGTEAFF
CDR3 DNA: TGTGCCAGCAGTTACCCCCCACAAACTCAGGGCACTGAAGCTTTCTTT
V gene: TRBV6-6
clone size: few
J gene: TRBJ1-1
D gene: .

CDR3 protein: CASSQEGPSSYNEQFF
CDR3 DNA: TGTGCCAGCAGCCAAGAGGGCCCGAGCTCCTACAATGAGCAGTTCTTC
V gene: TRBV3-1/TRBV3-2
clone size: .
J gene: TRBJ2-1
D gene: .

CDR3 protein: CATSDPRAGGDTDTQYF
CDR3 DNA: TGTGCCACCAGTGATCCGCGAGCGGGGGGGGACACAGATACGCAGTATTTT
V gene: TRBV24-1
clone size: .
J gene: TRBJ2-3
D gene: TRBD2

CDR3 protein: CASSPGYSPLHF
CDR3 DNA: TGTGCCAGCAGCCCGGGGTATTCACCCCTCCACTTT
V gene: TRBV7-9
clone size: few
J gene: TRBJ1-6
D gene: .

CDR3 protein: CASSEGTLRTEAFF
CDR3 DNA: TGTGCCAGCAGTGAAGGGACTCTGAGGACTGAAGCTTTCTTT
V gene: TRBV6-1
clone size: few
J gene: TRBJ1-1
D gene: .

CDR3 protein: CASSVAGAGTQYF
CDR3 DNA: TGTGCCAGCAGCGTAGCCGGGGCGGGTACGCAGTATTTT
V gene: TRBV9
clone size: .
J gene: TRBJ2-3
D gene: .

CDR3 protein: CASSLAESYEQYF
CDR3 DNA: TGTGCCAGCAGCTTGGCAGAATCCTACGAGCAGTACTTC
V gene: TRBV5-4
clone size: .
J gene: TRBJ2-7
D gene: .

CDR3 protein: CASSRGANTEAFF
CDR3 DNA: TGTGCCAGTTCCAGGGGGGCGAACACTGAAGCTTTCTTT
V gene: TRBV2
clone size: few
J gene: TRBJ1-1
D gene: TRBD1

CDR3 protein: CASSLDSYSYNSPLHF
CDR3 DNA: TGTGCCAGCAGCTTGGACTCATACTCCTATAATTCACCCCTCCACTTT
V gene: TRBV5-6
clone size: once
J gene: TRBJ1-6
D gene: .

CDR3 protein: CASTPKGGGYTF
CDR3 DNA: TGTGCCAGCACCCCAAAGGGGGGTGGCTACACCTTC
V gene: TRBV28
clone size: .
J gene: TRBJ1-2
D gene: .

CDR3 protein: CAISDAVGNQPQHF
CDR3 DNA: TGTGCCATCAGTGATGCAGTTGGCAATCAGCCCCAGCATTTT
V gene: TRBV10-3
clone size: .
J gene: TRBJ1-5
D gene: .

CDR3 protein: CAWSVQGQGAYEQYF
CDR3 DNA: TGTGCCTGGAGTGTACAGGGACAGGGAGCCTACGAGCAGTACTTC
V gene: TRBV30
clone size: .
J gene: TRBJ2-7
D gene: TRBD1